Only a few counts were recorded for the clone carrying this T cell receptor beta chain. Its antigen remains unidentified. This entry is derived from a study of cytomegalovirus exposure and HLA in healthy donors. Primers for the PCR totalled 60 Vbeta and 13 Jbeta. Repertoires were generated with immunoSEQ multiplex PCR, while TCRdb's copy carries only in-frame clones and drops some. Among around 72,000 clones, 70% to 80% were seen once, and the ten largest hold approximately 5.8%. Germline V gene lookup returns CDR1 SGHTA and CDR2 FQGTGA. J was trimmed by 0 bases and V by 1 base; bases with no gene match: 12. This CDR3 region has 20 residues. The study's findings and limits: Investigators reported around 150 TCR beta chains as tied to cytomegalovirus.

The sequence was obtained from a man aged 45 to 65 in good health and CMV-seronegative. The sequencing sample was made of PBMCs. The chain uses TRBV7-3 and TRBJ2-1; TRBD2 aligns across 10 bases. The CDR3 sequence: CASSLNVVSGGLSSYNEQFF. CDR3 coding DNA: TGTGCCAGCAGCTTAAACGTTGTTAGCGGGGGGTTGAGCTCCTACAATGAGCAGTTCTTC.